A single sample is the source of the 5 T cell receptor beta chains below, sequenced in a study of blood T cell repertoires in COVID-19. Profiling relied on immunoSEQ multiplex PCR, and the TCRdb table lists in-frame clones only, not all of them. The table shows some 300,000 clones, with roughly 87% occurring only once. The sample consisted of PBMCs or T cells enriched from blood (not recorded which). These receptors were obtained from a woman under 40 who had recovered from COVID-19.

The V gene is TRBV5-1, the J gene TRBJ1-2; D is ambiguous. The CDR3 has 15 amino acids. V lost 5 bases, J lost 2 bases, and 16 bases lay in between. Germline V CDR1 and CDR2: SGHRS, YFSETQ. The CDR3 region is CASSMATDWNYGYTF. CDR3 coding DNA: TGCGCCAGCAGTATGGCGACGGACTGGAACTATGGCTACACCTTC.

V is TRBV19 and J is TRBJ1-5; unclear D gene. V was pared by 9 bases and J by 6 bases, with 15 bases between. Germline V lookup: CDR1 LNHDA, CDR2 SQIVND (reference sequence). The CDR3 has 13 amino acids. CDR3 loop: CASTDNSLQPQHF. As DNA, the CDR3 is TGTGCCAGCACCGACAACAGTCTTCAGCCCCAGCATTTT.

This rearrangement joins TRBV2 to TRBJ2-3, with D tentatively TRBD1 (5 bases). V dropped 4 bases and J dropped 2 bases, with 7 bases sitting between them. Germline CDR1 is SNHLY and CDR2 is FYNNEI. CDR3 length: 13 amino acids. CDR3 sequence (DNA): TGTGCCAGCAGTGCAGGGAACACAGATACGCAGTATTTT. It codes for CASSAGNTDTQYF.

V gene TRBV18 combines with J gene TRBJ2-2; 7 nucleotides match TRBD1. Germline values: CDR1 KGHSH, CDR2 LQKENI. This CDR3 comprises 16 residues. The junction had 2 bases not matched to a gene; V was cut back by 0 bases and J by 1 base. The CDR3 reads CASSPPGQLNTGELFF. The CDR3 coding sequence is TGTGCCAGCTCACCACCGGGACAGTTGAACACCGGGGAGCTGTTTTTT.

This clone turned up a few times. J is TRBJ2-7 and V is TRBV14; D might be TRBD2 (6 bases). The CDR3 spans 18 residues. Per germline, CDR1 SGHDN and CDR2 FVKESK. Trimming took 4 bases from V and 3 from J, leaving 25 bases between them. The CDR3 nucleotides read TGTGCCAGCAGCCCAACCCGCCTTTGGGGGGAACAATACTACGAGCAGTACTTC. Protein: CASSPTRLWGEQYYEQYF.